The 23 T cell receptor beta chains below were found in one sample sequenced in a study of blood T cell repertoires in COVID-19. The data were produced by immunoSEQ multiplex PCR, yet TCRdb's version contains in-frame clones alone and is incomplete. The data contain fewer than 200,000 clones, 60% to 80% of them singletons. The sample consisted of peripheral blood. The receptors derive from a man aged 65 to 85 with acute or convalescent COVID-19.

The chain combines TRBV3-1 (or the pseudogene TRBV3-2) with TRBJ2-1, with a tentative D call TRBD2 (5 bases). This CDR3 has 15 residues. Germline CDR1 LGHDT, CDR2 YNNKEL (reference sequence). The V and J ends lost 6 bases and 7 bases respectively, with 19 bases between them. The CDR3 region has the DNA TGTGCCAGCAGGCTAGGAGGTGGGTCGGCGAATGAGCAGTTCTTC. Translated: CASRLGGGSANEQFF.

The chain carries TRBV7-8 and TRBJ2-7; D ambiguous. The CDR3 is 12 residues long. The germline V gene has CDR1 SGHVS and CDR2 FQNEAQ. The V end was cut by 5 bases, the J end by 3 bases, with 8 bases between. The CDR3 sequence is CASSRFFYEQYF. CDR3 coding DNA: TGTGCCAGCAGCCGGTTCTTCTACGAGCAGTACTTC. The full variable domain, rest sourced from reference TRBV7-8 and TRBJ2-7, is GAGVSQSPRYKVAKRGQDVALRCDPISGHVSLFWYQQALGQGPEFLTYFQNEAQLDKSGLPSDRFFAERPEGSVSTLKIQRTQQEDSAVYLCASSRFFYEQYFGPGTRLTVT.

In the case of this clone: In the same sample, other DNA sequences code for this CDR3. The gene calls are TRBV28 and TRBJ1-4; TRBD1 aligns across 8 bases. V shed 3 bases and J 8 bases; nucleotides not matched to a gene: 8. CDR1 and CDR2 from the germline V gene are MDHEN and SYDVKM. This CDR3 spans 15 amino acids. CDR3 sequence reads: CASSLAGTGGEKLFF. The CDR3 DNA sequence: TGTGCCAGCAGTTTGGCCGGGACAGGCGGGGAAAAACTGTTTTTT.

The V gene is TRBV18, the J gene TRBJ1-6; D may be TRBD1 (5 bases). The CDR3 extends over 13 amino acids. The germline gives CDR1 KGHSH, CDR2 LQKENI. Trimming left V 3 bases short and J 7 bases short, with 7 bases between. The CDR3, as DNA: TGTGCCAGCTCACCGACAGAGAATTCACCCCTCCACTTT. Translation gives CASSPTENSPLHF.

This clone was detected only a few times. CDR3 in amino acids: CASNPSVANYGYTF. The CDR3 DNA follows: TGTGCCAGCAACCCGTCGGTAGCTAACTATGGCTACACCTTC. This chain joins TRBV6-5 and TRBJ1-2; D gene unclear. CDR1 MNHEY and CDR2 SVGAGI come from the germline V gene. CDR3 size: 14 residues. Trimming removed 7 bases from V and 0 bases from J, with 12 bases in between.

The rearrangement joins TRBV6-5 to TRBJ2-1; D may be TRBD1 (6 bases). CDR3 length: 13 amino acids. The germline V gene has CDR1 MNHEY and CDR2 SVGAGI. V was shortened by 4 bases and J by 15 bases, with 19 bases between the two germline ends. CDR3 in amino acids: CASSSKPGQGAFF. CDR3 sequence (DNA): TGTGCCAGCAGTTCTAAACCGGGACAAGGGGCGTTCTTC.

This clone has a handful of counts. The CDR3 nucleotides are TGTGCCAGCAGCTTGGAAGTAGAGATAGTTAACACTGAAGCTTTCTTT. Translating gives CASSLEVEIVNTEAFF. The rearrangement joins TRBV5-4 to TRBJ1-1; D remains ambiguous. The CDR3 is 16 amino acids. CDR1 is SGHNT and CDR2 is YYREEE in the germline V gene (reference sequence). V was trimmed by 0 bases and J by 2 bases, leaving 14 bases between them.

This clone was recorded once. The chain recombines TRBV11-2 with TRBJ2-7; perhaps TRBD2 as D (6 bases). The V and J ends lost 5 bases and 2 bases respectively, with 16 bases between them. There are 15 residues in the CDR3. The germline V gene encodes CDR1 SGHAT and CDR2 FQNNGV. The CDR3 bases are TGTGCCAGCAGCCCGAGGCTCGGGAGTACCTACGAGCAGTACTTC. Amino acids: CASSPRLGSTYEQYF.

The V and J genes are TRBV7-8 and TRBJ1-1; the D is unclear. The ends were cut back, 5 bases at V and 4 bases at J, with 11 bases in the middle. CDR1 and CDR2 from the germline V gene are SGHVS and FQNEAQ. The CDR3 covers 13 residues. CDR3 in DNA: TGTGCCAGCAGCCCCGGTGCAGGCACTGAAGCTTTCTTT. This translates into CASSPGAGTEAFF. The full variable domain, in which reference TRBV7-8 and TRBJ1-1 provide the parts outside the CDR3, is GAGVSQSPRYKVAKRGQDVALRCDPISGHVSLFWYQQALGQGPEFLTYFQNEAQLDKSGLPSDRFFAERPEGSVSTLKIQRTQQEDSAVYLCASSPGAGTEAFFGQGTRLTVV.

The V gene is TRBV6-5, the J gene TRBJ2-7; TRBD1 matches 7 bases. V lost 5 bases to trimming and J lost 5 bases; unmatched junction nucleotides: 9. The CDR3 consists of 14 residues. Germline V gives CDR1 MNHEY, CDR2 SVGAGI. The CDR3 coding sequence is TGTGCCAGCAGTACCCCATTAACAGGGGACGAGCAGTACTTC. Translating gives CASSTPLTGDEQYF.

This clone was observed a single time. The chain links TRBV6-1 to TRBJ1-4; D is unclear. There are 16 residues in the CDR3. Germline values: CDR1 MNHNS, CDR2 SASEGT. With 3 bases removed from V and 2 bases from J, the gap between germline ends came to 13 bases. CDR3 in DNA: TGTGCCAGCAGTGACGCCGGTCGTTCGACTAATGAAAAACTGTTTTTT. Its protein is CASSDAGRSTNEKLFF.

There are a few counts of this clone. The CDR3 DNA is TGTGCCAGCAGCCGGGCCTCCCCTCAGGAGACCCAGTACTTC. It encodes CASSRASPQETQYF. The chain uses TRBV6-2 or TRBV6-3 and TRBJ2-5; no clear D gene. CDR3 length equals 14 residues. V was clipped by 6 bases and J by 5 bases, with 16 bases between them. In germline, CDR1 is MNHEY, CDR2 SVGEGT.

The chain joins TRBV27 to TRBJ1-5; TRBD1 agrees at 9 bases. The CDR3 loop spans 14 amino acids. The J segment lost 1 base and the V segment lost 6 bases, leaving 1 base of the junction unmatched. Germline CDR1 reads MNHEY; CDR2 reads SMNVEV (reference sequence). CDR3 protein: CASRGQGSNQPQHF. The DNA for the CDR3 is TGTGCCAGCAGGGGACAGGGAAGCAATCAGCCCCAGCATTTT.

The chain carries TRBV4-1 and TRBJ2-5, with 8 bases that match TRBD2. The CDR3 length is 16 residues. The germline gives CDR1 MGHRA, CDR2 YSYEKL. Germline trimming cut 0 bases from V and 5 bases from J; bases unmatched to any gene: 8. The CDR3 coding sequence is TGCGCCAGCAGCCAAGATCTAACGGGGGGGCGGGAGACCCAGTACTTC. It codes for CASSQDLTGGRETQYF.

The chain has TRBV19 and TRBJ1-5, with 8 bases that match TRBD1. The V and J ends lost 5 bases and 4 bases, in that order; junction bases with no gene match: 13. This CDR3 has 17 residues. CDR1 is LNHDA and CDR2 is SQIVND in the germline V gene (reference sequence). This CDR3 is CASSRGQGRSWNQPQHF. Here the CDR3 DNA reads TGTGCCAGTAGTCGAGGACAGGGAAGAAGTTGGAATCAGCCCCAGCATTTT.

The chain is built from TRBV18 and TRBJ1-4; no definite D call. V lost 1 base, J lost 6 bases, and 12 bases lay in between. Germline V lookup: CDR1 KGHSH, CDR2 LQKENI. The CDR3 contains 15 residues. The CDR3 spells CASSPRGGSDEKLFF. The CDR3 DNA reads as TGTGCCAGCTCACCACGGGGAGGGTCGGATGAAAAACTGTTTTTT.

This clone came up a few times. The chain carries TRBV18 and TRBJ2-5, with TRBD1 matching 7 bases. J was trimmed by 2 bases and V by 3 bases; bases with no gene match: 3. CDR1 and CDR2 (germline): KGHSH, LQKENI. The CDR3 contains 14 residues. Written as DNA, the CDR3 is TGTGCCAGCTCACCCGGACAGGTTCAAGAGACCCAGTACTTC. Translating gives CASSPGQVQETQYF.

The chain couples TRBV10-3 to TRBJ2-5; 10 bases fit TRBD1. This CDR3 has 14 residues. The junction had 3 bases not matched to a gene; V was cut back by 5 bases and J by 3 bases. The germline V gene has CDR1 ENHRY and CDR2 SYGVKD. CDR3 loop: CAISPGQGKETQYF. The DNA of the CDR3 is TGTGCCATCAGTCCGGGACAGGGGAAAGAGACCCAGTACTTC.

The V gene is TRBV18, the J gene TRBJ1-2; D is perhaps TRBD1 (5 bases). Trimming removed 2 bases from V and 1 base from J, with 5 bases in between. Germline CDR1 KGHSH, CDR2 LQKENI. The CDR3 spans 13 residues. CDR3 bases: TGTGCCAGCTCACCAGACAGTAACTATGGCTACACCTTC. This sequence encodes CASSPDSNYGYTF.

This chain's CDR3 is CASSITSGSYNSPLHF. In nucleotides, the CDR3 is TGTGCCAGTAGTATTACCTCAGGGTCCTATAATTCACCCCTCCACTTT. This chain links TRBV19 with TRBJ1-6, with TRBD1 as a possible D gene (5 bases). This CDR3 has 16 residues. Germline-derived CDR1 and CDR2 are LNHDA and SQIVND (reference sequence). V was cut by 3 bases and J by 1 base, with 10 bases left in between.

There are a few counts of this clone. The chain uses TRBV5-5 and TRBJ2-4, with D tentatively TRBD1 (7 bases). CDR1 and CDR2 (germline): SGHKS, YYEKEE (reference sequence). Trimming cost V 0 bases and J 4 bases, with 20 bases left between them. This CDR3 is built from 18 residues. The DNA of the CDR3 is TGTGCCAGCAGCTTGGCCTTTAACGCGGGACAGAGAAAAAACATTCAGTACTTC. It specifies CASSLAFNAGQRKNIQYF.

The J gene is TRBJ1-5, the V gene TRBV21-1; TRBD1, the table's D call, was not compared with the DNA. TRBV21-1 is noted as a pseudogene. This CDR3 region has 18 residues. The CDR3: CASSPSDRGLYSNQPQHF. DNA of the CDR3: TGTGCCAGCAGCCCCTCGGACAGGGGGCTATATAGCAATCAGCCCCAGCATTTT.

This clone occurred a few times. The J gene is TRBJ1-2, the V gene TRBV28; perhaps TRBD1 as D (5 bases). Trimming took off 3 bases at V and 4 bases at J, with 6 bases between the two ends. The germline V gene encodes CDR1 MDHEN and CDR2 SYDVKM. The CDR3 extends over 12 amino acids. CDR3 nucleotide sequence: TGTGCCAGCAGTTTCCAGGGCTATGGCTACACCTTC. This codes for CASSFQGYGYTF.